Described below is a single TCR beta chain sequence and its context. Its antigen remains unknown. The V gene's germline CDR1 is SGHTA and CDR2 FQGNSA. The ends were cut back, 8 bases at V and 3 bases at J, with 14 bases in the middle. This CDR3 is built from 14 residues. The data were taken from a study of graft-versus-host responses after intestinal transplantation. Overall study context: Each recipient received a multivisceral, liver-intestinal, or isolated intestinal graft. Induction with anti-thymocyte globulin, then tacrolimus and steroids for about 3 years, was given to all recipients. Study-level points and caveats: Declining HvG levels early post-transplant were linked to peak circulating GvH clone levels. Some GvH clones appeared in ileal mucosa or blood before recipient bone marrow.

Libraries were prepared by immunoSEQ multiplex PCR; TCRdb keeps only in-frame clonotypes and omits some of them. The sample lists 150,000 or so clones, about nine tenths occurring once. The sample in question was unstimulated CD4+ T cells sorted from spleen or lymph node cells, obtained before intestinal transplant. The J gene is TRBJ2-1, the V gene TRBV7-2, with D maybe TRBD1 (6 bases). This TCR was recovered from a human donor who received an intestinal transplant. The CDR3 loop is CASCEDSLYNEQFF. For the CDR3, the DNA is TGTGCCAGCTGCGAGGACAGTCTCTACAATGAGCAGTTCTTC.